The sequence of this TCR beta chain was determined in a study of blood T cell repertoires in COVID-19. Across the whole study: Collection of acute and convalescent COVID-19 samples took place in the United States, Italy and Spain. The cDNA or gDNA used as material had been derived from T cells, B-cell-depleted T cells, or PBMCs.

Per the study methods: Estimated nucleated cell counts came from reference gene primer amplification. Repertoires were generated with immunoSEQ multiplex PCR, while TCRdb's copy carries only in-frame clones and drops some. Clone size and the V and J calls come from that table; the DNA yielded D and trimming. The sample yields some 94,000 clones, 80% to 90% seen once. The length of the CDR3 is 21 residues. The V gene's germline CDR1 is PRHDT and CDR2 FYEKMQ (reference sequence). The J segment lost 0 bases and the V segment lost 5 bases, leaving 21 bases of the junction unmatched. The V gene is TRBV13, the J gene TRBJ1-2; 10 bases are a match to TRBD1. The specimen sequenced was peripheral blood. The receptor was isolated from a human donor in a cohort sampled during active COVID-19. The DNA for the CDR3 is TGTGCCAGCAGCGGATGGGACAGGGGAGAATGGGGCAATTTTTCTAACTATGGCTACACCTTC. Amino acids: CASSGWDRGEWGNFSNYGYTF.